The present entry profiles one T cell receptor (beta chain) with its context. The antigen this receptor binds is unknown. No base quality values were provided; no much bigger clone lies one nucleotide off. The library was built by means of the immunoSEQ multiplex PCR assay. The multiplex PCR relied on a mix of 60 forward primers for TCR Vbeta segments and 13 reverse primers for TCR Jbeta segments. The CDR3 region of rearranged TCR beta genes was amplified from genomic DNA by a multiplex PCR assay. The Illumina HiSeq System was used to sequence the amplified TCR beta libraries as 87-base-pair reads. The original methods were these. A later analysis tallied roughly 78 million unique TCR beta chains across the roughly 610 repertoires, and some 10 million of those chains were shared by two or more donors. Raw reads were error-corrected and collapsed into unique sequences with a nearest-neighbor algorithm that merged closely related sequences to remove PCR and sequencing errors. CDR3 sequences were aligned to IMGT reference sequences to assign V, D and J gene segments. Each retained sequence needed at least a six-nucleotide match to both a V gene segment and a J gene segment. Rearrangements were called productive when the CDR3 lacked stop codons and stayed in frame with V and J; all others were non-productive. Following IMGT convention, CDR3 was defined as the stretch from the second conserved V-encoded cysteine up to the conserved J-encoded phenylalanine. In an earlier analysis of around 540 of the donors, sequences lacking an unambiguous match to a single V gene segment were excluded. In an earlier analysis of a few hundred of the donors, V segments were called functional above 56.7% productive rearrangements and were called segregating when the between-donor standard deviation exceeded 5%. A statistical classification framework was developed to diagnose cytomegalovirus status using the catalog of TCR beta chain sequences. A later analysis assigned V and J genes by comparing TCR nucleotide sequences with IMGT/GENE-DB human TR gene sequences. In a later analysis, CDR3 sequences and most-parsimonious VDJ recombination scenarios were assigned using the TCRdist pipeline. In a later analysis, each TCR beta chain was defined by its CDR3 amino acid sequence together with its V-gene family, and reads lacking a unique V-gene family were excluded. To address suspected cross-contamination and a sequencing artifact, a later analysis removed a few hundred highly shared, low-generation-probability nucleotide sequences. In a later analysis, a clonal expansion index for each public chain was calculated from normalized within-repertoire ranks of inferred template counts. A later analysis computed generation probabilities with a VDJ recombination model fitted to out-of-frame rearrangements, and checked the results against IGoR. Hypergeometric tests were used in a later analysis to score TCR-TCR, TCR-HLA and TCR-CMV co-occurrence, with a repertoire-size bias correction applied to the TCR pairs. In a later analysis, false discovery rates were estimated by permuting HLA or CMV assignments 20 times. In a later analysis, co-occurring TCRs were grouped using DBSCAN, with TCRdist sequence similarity added in when clustering inside HLA-allele-positive subsets. Repertoires with fewer than 30,000 or more than 120,000 public chains, plus five repertoires with anomalous nucleotide sharing, were excluded from co-occurrence clustering. TCRdb provides this immuneACCESS table in a form limited to in-frame rearrangements. Some clones are lacking; in checked studies, under half of them reflect an unresolved V gene, and why the rest are absent is not known. V, J and clone size derive from that table, while D and trimming were established from the DNA sequence. In all, the sample holds 100,000 to 150,000 clones, and 74% of those were seen once. 5.8% of the sample comes from the top ten.

This specimen comes from a study of cytomegalovirus exposure and HLA in healthy donors (dated by TCRdb to 2016 to 2017). At the level of the whole study: An earlier analysis of several hundred of the donors reported roughly 270 Gb of sequence data and roughly 110 million unique TCR beta sequences from roughly 200 million T cells. Approximately 300 gigabases of sequencing data and tens of millions of unique TCR sequences were included in an early release covering 550 to 650 HLA-typed donors. Of the roughly 390 genotyped donors, 75% to 85% were placed in the genetic ancestry cluster associated with self-reported Caucasian donors. The study aimed to test whether signatures of past pathogen exposure could be identified by cataloging public T cell receptors. The T cell repertoires of roughly 660 subjects were profiled by immunosequencing and related to cytomegalovirus serostatus. Along with the roughly 710-subject first cohort, a separate validation cohort of more than 90 different subjects was used. The study combined high-throughput TCR immunosequencing, statistical association of individual TCRs with disease status, and machine learning to predict cytomegalovirus infection status. A later analysis re-analyzed previously published TCR beta repertoires from 650 to 800 donors and added high-resolution HLA genotyping to study TCR occurrence patterns. In the later analysis, no new phenotypic data were used to find candidate immune exposures; instead, reliance was placed on TCR beta sequences and their occurrence across donors. An earlier analysis of about 600 of the donors used high-throughput TCR beta sequencing to judge whether each TCR beta V gene segment behaved as functional or pseudogenic. Donor age, sex, ethnicity and CMV serostatus were compiled together with the repertoire data. A later genetic analysis used genome-wide SNP genotypes for 398 of the 666 donors, treating that subset as a discovery cohort. Every repertoire in the discovery cohort had been generated on one and the same sequencing platform. HLA typing included class I and class II loci at four-digit resolution. The number of donors typed differed by locus, with about 629-630 for A, B, C, DRB1 and DQB1, roughly 550 for DQA1, under 610 for DPA1, and under 490 for DPB1. Four to six DR-DQ haplotypes were handled as single units for association and clustering, since linkage in the cohort was strong. Across approximately 400 genotyped donors of the cohort, an average of roughly 250,000 unique TCR beta nucleotide sequences per donor were sequenced, and roughly 18% of those sequences were non-productive. What the study reported, not specific to this receptor: In a later genetic analysis, fewer N-insertions in productive TCRs were reported among donors in an Asian-associated ancestry cluster than the roughly 700-donor mean. Some IMGT-functional V segments, including TRBV6-2 and TRBV6-3, could not be told apart with the 87-base-pair reads, so those segments were excluded. Because counts were too low, some 16 rarely observed V segments, including chromosome 9 orphons, were excluded from the earlier analysis of around 640 of the donors. A later analysis found that most CMV-associated TCR beta chains appeared HLA-restricted, with HLA associations seemingly driven largely by CMV exposure. Immune exposure information for the cohort was limited to CMV serostatus. The presence/absence analyses assumed that sequencing depth was roughly uniform across donors, and that assumption may not be true. Across donors, most TCR sequences were observed very rarely, whereas some public TCRs were present in many individuals. The classifier was reported to diagnose cytomegalovirus status with high specificity and sensitivity in both the original cohort and the validation cohort. This cohort had only TCR beta chains sequenced, and the lack of alpha or paired-chain data limited which features could be detected. The study listed 150 to 200 TCR beta chains as associated with cytomegalovirus. According to a later analysis, TCR association rates differed among HLA loci, with DRB1 alleles showing the most associated TCRs and HLA-C alleles showing the fewest. The authors suggested that the approach could potentially be generalized to other disease states and immunological phenotypes. V-gene and J-gene trimming of TCR beta chains was associated with a missense DCLRE1C variant in a later genetic analysis, and the association was replicated in an independent cohort. Correlated functional status among segregating V segments might reflect linkage disequilibrium, but an unknown experimental factor could not be ruled out. A further reported finding was that TCR beta sequences accurately predicted the HLA-A and HLA-B alleles for most subjects in the first cohort. Strong co-occurrence of HLA alleles, especially DR and DQ, made assigning TCR associations to individual alleles difficult. In vitro tests confirmed that a few of the cytomegalovirus-associated TCR beta chains recognize cytomegalovirus antigens. In a later analysis, several top co-occurrence clusters were reported to appear linked to parvovirus B19, influenza, CMV and Epstein-Barr virus. Because HLA typing was unavailable for some donors at each locus, only the typed subset was used in association tests. Specific HLA alleles were associated with 15,000 to 20,000 TCR beta sequences at a false discovery rate of 0.05 in a later analysis. In an earlier analysis of 500 to 650 of the donors, most TCR beta V segments appeared in productive rearrangements about 87% or about 30% of the time, broadly matching IMGT annotations. Compared with equally common non-associated chains, HLA-associated TCR beta chains in a later analysis were more clonally expanded and had lower generation probabilities. The sequencing pipeline was judged likely to have produced a cluster of highly shared sequence variants as a technical artifact.

The cohort was made up of roughly 670 healthy bone marrow donors. At the time of sampling, every cohort member was nominally healthy, though immune exposures that went unrecorded were likely present. The donor was CMV seropositive and was included in the group of about 290 seropositive cohort members. Each donor provided a peripheral blood sample, and peripheral blood mononuclear cells were used for TCR beta sequencing. The Qiagen DNeasy Blood Extraction Kit was used to extract genomic DNA from the blood cell samples. V is shortened by 3 bases, J by 0 bases, and the region joining them spans 11 bases. The CDR3 measures 15 amino acids from cysteine to phenylalanine. The retained sequence is limited to the CDR3, 45 bases, with the frame set at the first base. CDR1 and CDR2 are read off the germline V gene as KGHSH and LQKENI.

The sequence joins TRBV18 to TRBJ1-2; the D gene lacks a confident call. This receptor was taken from a woman aged 50 to 60 in good health and CMV-seropositive. Material for sequencing was PBMCs. The nucleotides are TGTGCCAGCTCACCTCTTCAGGATGCTAACTATGGCTACACCTTC. The encoded protein is CASSPLQDANYGYTF. Beyond the CDR3, the reference TRBV18 and TRBJ1-2 genes provide the residues; the full variable domain reads: NAGVMQNPRHLVRRRGQEARLRCSPMKGHSHVYWYRQLPEEGLKFMVYLQKENIIDESGMPKERFSAEFPKEGPSILRIQQVVRGDSAAYFCASSPLQDANYGYTFGSGTRLTVV.